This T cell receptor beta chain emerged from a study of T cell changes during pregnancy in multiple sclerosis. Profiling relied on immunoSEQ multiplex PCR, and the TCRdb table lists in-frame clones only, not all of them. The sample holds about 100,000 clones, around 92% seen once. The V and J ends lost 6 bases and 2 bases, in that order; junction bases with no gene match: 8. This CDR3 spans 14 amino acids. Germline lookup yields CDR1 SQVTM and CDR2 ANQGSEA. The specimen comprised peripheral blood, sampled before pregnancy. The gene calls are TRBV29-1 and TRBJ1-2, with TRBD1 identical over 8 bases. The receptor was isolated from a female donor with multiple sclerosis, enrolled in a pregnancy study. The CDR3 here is CSVYAGGTNYGYTF. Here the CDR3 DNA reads TGCAGCGTATACGCAGGGGGCACAAACTATGGCTACACCTTC.